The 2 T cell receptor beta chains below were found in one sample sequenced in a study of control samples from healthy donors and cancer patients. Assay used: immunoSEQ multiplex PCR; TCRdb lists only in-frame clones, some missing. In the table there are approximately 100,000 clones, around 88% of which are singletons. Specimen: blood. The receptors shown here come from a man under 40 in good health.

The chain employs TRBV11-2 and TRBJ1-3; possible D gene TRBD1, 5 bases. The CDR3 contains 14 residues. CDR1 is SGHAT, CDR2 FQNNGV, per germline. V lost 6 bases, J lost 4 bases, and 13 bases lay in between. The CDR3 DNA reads TGTGCCAGCAGTGGAGGGGTCCGAGGAAACACCATATATTTT. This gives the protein CASSGGVRGNTIYF.

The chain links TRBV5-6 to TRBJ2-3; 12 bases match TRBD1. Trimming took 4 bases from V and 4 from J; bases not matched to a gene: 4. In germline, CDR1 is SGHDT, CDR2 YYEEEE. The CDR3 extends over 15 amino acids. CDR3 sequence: CASSPGTGGADTQYF. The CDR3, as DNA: TGTGCCAGCAGCCCGGGGACAGGGGGCGCAGATACGCAGTATTTT.